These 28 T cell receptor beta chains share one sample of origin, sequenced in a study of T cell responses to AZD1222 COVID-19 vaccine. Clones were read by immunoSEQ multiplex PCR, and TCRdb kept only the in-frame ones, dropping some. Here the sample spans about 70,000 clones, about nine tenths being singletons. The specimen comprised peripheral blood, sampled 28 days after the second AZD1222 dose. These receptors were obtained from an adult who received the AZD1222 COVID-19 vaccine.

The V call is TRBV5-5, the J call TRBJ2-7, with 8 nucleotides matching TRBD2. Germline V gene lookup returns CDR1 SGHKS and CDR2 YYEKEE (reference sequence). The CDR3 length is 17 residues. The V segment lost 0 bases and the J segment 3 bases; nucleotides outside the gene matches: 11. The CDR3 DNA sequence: TGTGCCAGCAGCTTGGCGGCTAGCGGGCGCGGGAGCTACGAGCAGTACTTC. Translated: CASSLAASGRGSYEQYF.

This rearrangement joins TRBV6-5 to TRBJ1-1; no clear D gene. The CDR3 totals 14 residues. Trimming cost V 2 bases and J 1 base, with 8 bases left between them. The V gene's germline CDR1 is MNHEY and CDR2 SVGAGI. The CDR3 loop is CASSYRPGNTEAFF. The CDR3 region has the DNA TGTGCCAGCAGTTACCGTCCAGGGAACACTGAAGCTTTCTTT.

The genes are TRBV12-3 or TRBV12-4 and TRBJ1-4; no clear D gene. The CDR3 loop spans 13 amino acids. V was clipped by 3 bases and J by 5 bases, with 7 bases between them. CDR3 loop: CASSFGVNEKLFF. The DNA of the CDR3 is TGTGCCAGCAGTTTTGGGGTAAATGAAAAACTGTTTTTT.

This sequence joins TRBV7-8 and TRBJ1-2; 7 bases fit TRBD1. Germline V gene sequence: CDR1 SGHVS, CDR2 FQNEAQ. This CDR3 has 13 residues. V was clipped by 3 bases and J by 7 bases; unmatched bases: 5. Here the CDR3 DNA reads TGTGCCAGCAGCTTCGACAGGGAGCGTGGCTACACCTTC. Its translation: CASSFDRERGYTF. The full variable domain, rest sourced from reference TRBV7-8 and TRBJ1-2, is GAGVSQSPRYKVAKRGQDVALRCDPISGHVSLFWYQQALGQGPEFLTYFQNEAQLDKSGLPSDRFFAERPEGSVSTLKIQRTQQEDSAVYLCASSFDRERGYTFGSGTRLTVV.

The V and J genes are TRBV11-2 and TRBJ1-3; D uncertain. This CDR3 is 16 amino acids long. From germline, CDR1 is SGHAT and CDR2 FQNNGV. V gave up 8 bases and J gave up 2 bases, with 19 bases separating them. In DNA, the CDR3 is TGTGCCAGCTTAGACGGTTCCCCTTTTGCTGGAAACACCATATATTTT. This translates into CASLDGSPFAGNTIYF. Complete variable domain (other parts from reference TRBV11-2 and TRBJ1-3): EAGVAQSPRYKIIEKRQSVAFWCNPISGHATLYWYQQILGQGPKLLIQFQNNGVVDDSQLPKDRFSAERLKGVDSTLKIQPAKLEDSAVYLCASLDGSPFAGNTIYFGEGSWLTVV.

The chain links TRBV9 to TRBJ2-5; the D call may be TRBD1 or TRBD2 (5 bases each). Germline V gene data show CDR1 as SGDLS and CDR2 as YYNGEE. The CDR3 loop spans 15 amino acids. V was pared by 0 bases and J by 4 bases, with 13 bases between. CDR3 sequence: CASSVERGPPETQYF. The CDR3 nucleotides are TGTGCCAGCAGCGTAGAGAGGGGCCCCCCAGAGACCCAGTACTTC.

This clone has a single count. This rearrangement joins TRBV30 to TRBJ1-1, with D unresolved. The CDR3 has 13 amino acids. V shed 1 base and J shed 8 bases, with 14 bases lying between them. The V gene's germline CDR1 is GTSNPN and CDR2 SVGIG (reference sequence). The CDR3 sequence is CAWSENQEREAFF. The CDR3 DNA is TGTGCCTGGAGTGAAAATCAGGAGCGCGAAGCTTTCTTT.

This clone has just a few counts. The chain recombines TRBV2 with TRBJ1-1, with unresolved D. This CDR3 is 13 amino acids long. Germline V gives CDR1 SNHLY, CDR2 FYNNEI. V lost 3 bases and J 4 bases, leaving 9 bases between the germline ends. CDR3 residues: CASSDDSTTEAFF. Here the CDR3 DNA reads TGTGCCAGCAGTGACGACTCCACCACTGAAGCTTTCTTT. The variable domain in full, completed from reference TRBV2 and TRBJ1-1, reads EPEVTQTPSHQVTQMGQEVILRCVPISNHLYFYWYRQILGQKVEFLVSFYNNEISEKSEIFDDQFSVERPDGSNFTLKIRSTKLEDSAMYFCASSDDSTTEAFFGQGTRLTVV.

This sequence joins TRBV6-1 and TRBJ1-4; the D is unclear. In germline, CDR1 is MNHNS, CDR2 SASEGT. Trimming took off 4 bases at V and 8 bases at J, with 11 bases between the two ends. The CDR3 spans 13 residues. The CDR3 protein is CASSVQMQEKLFF. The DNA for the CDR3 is TGTGCCAGCAGTGTTCAAATGCAGGAAAAACTGTTTTTT.

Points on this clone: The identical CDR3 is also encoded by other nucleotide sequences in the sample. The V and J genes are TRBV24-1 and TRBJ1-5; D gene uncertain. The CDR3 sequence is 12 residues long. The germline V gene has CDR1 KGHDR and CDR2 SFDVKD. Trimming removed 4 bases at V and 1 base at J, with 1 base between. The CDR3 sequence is CATSDSNQPQHF. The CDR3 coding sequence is TGTGCCACCAGTGACAGCAATCAGCCCCAGCATTTT.

This CDR3 reads CASSFHTDTQYF. CDR3 sequence (DNA): TGTGCCAGCAGCTTCCACACAGATACGCAGTATTTT. The rearrangement links TRBV11-3 to TRBJ2-3; D unclear. Deletions cut 3 bases from V and 2 bases from J, with 3 bases between. CDR1 is SGHNT and CDR2 is YENEEA in the germline V gene. This CDR3 spans 12 amino acids.

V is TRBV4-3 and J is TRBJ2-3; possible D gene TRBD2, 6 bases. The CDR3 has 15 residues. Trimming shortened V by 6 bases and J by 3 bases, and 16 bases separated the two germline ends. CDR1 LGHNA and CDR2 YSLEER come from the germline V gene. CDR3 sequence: CASRAGGTETDTQYF. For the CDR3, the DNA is TGCGCCAGCAGGGCCGGGGGTACAGAAACAGATACGCAGTATTTT.

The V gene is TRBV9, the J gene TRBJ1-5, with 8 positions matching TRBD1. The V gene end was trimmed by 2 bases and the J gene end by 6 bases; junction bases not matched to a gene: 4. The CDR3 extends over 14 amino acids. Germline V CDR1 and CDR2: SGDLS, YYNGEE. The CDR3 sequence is CASSVGQGGQPQHF. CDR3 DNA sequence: TGTGCCAGCAGCGTCGGACAGGGAGGTCAGCCCCAGCATTTT.

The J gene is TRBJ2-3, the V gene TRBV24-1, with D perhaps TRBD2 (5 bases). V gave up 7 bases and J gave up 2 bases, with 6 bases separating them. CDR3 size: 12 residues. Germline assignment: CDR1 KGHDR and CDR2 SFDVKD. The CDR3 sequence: CATRDSTDTQYF. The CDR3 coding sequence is TGTGCCACCAGGGACTCCACAGATACGCAGTATTTT.

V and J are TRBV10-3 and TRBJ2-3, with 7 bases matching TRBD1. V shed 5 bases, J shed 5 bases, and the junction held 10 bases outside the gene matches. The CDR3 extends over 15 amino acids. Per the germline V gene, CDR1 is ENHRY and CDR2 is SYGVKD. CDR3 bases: TGTGCCATCAGTACAGGGGACCTACAGGGAGATACGCAGTATTTT. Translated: CAISTGDLQGDTQYF.

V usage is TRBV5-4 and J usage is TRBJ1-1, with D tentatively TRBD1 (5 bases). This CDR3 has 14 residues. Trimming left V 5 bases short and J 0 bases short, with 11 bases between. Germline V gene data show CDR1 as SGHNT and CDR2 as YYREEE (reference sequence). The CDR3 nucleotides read TGTGCCAGCAGGACGGGACTGTTGAACACTGAAGCTTTCTTT. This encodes CASRTGLLNTEAFF.

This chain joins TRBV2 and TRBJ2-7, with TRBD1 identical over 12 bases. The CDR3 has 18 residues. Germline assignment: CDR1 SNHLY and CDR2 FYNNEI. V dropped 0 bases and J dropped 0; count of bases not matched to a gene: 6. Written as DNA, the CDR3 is TGTGCCAGCAGTGAAGCGGGGACAGGGGGCTCAAGCTCCTACGAGCAGTACTTC. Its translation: CASSEAGTGGSSSYEQYF.

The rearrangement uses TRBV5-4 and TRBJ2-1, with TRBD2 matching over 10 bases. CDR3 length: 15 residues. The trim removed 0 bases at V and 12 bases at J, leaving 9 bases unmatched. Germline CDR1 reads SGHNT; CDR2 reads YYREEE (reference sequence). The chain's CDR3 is CASSLVLAGARVQFF. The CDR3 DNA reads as TGTGCCAGCAGCTTGGTTCTAGCGGGAGCTCGGGTGCAGTTCTTC.

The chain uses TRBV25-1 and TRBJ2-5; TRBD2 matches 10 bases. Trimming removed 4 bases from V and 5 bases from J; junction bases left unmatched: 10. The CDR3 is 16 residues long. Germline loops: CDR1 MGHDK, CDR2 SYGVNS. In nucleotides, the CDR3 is TGTGCCAGCAGTGGCGAGCGGGGGGGCCGGGGTGAGACCCAGTACTTC. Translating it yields CASSGERGGRGETQYF.

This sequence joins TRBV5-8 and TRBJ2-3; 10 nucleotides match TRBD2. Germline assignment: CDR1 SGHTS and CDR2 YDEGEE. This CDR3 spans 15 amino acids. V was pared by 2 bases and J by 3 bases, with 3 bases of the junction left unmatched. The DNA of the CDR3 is TGTGCCAGCAGCTTTAGACTAGCGGGTACAGATACGCAGTATTTT. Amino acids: CASSFRLAGTDTQYF.

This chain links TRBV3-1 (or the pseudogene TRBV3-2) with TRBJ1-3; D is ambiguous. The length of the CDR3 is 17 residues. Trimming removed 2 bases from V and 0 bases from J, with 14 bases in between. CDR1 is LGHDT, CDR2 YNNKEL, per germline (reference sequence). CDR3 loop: CASSQFRAGSSGNTIYF. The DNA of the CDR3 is TGTGCCAGCAGCCAATTCCGGGCAGGAAGCTCTGGAAACACCATATATTTT.

CDR3 nucleotides: TGTGCCAGCAGCTTAAATGCCCGGGACATTCAGTACTTC. Encoded protein: CASSLNARDIQYF. The chain recombines TRBV7-2 with TRBJ2-4; no clear D gene. Germline V gene data show CDR1 as SGHTA and CDR2 as FQGNSA. V was trimmed by 2 bases and J by 8 bases, leaving 10 bases between them. The CDR3 sequence is 13 residues long.

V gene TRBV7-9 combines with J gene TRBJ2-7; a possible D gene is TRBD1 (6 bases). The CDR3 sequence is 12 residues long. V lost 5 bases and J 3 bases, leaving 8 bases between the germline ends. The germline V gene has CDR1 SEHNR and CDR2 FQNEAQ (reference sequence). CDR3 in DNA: TGTGCCAGCAGCGCGACAGGCTACGAGCAGTACTTC. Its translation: CASSATGYEQYF.

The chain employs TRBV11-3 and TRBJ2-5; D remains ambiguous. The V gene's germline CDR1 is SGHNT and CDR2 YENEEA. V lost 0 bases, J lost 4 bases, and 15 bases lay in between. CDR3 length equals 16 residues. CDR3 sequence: CASSLEASGWGETQYF. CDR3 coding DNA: TGTGCCAGCAGCTTAGAGGCATCAGGTTGGGGAGAGACCCAGTACTTC.

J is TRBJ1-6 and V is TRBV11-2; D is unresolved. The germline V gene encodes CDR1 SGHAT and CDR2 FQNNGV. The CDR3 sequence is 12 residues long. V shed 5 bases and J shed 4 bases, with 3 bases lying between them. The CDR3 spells CASSAYNSPLHF. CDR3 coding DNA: TGTGCCAGCAGCGCGTATAATTCACCCCTCCACTTT.

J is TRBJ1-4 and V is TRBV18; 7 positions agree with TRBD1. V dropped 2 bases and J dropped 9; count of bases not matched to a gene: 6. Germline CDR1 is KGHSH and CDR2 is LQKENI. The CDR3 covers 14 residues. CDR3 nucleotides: TGTGCCAGCTCACCAGGCCAGGGGGTGCAAAAACTGTTTTTT. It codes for CASSPGQGVQKLFF.

The CDR3 DNA is TGTGCCAGCAGTTACGGGGTTTCCTCTGGAAACACCATATATTTT. Protein product: CASSYGVSSGNTIYF. This chain joins TRBV6-5 and TRBJ1-3, with unresolved D. The germline CDR1 and CDR2 sequences are MNHEY and SVGAGI. With 2 bases removed from V and 0 bases from J, the gap between germline ends came to 8 bases. This CDR3 region has 15 residues.

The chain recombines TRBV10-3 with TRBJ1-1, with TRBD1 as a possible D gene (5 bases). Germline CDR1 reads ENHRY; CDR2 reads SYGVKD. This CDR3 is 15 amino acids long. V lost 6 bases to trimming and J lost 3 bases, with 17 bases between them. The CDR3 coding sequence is TGTGCCATCAGAGACCTCGGGGGGGAGGACACTGAAGCTTTCTTT. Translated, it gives CAIRDLGGEDTEAFF.